The clone carrying this T cell receptor (beta chain) came up a few times. Its antigen is as yet unknown. This entry belongs to a study of T-cell memory formation after mild COVID-19. Findings of the study overall: Later expanders leaned toward CD4+, whereas clones contracting from day 15 to 85 were balanced CD4/CD8.

TCR alpha and TCR beta cDNA libraries carrying sample barcodes and UMIs were produced by 5'RACE using constant-segment primers. TCRdb processed the 5' RACE reads anew with MiXCR; each CDR3 protein has one entry. The sample holds about 340,000 distinct CDR3 sequences, approximately 15% seen once. The source is a man between 18 and 29 years old who had mild COVID-19 (a few samples of this study predate the infection). Cell type and time point are not known. The specimen was PBMCs or a T cell subset sorted from them (not recorded which).

The CDR3 is CASSPLGPRDTQYF. DNA for the CDR3: TGTGCCAGCTCACCCCTAGGGCCAAGGGATACGCAGTATTTT. This rearrangement joins TRBV18 to TRBJ2-3; no reliable D call. V was cut by 3 bases and J by 6 bases, with 13 bases left in between. This CDR3 is built from 14 residues. CDR1 is KGHSH and CDR2 is LQKENI in the germline V gene.